This T cell receptor beta chain was retrieved from a study of cytomegalovirus exposure and HLA in healthy donors. Study-level information: In a later analysis, the roughly 120 validation repertoires were reported to have used the same platform as the 600 to 800 first-cohort repertoires. Findings of the study overall: Some TCR beta chains (roughly 160 of them) were listed as cytomegalovirus-associated. It was found in a later analysis that first-cohort TCR clusters tended to co-occur in the 90 to 150 validation repertoires.

Only in-frame clones appear in the TCRdb table, and some are missing; sequencing was by immunoSEQ multiplex PCR. This table holds about 78,000 clones, 90% to 97% found once. This CDR3 contains 14 residues. Germline V lookup: CDR1 SGDLS, CDR2 YYNGEE. The trim removed 0 bases at V and 4 bases at J, leaving 2 bases unmatched. With regard to this clone: Antigen unknown.

This receptor was identified in a man aged 18 to 29 in good health and CMV-seropositive. The specimen was PBMCs. V is TRBV9 and J is TRBJ1-2, with 8 bases fitting TRBD1. The DNA for the CDR3 is TGTGCCAGCAGCGTAGGACAGGGGTTCTATGGCTACACCTTC. The encoded protein is CASSVGQGFYGYTF.